This entry lists 5 T cell receptor beta chains sequenced from one sample in a study of human T cells and chemical hapten exposure. One entry per CDR3 protein, called by TCRdb with MiXCR from the RACE reads. The profile shows 45,000 to 60,000 distinct CDR3 sequences, 9.3% of them singletons. Sample time point: patch test 1, 2 weeks after DPC sensitization. Regarding treatment: therapeutic diphenylcyclopropenone sensitization with weekly scalp DPC. Source: whole blood, taken in connection with sensitization to the hapten diphenylcyclopropenone (DPC). The receptor set was obtained from a woman aged 40 to 55 with alopecia areata. Some clones in this sample may be carry-over from other donors' samples.

This clonotype was recorded at least ten times. V is TRBV30 and J is TRBJ1-1, with TRBD1 as a possible D gene (6 bases). CDR1 is GTSNPN and CDR2 is SVGIG in the germline V gene (reference sequence). V was shortened by 3 bases and J by 6 bases, with 14 bases between the two germline ends. This CDR3 region has 13 residues. The CDR3 DNA is TGTGCCTGGAGCGGGTCCAGGGGCGCTGAAGCTTTCTTT. Amino acids: CAWSGSRGAEAFF. The complete variable domain, with remaining parts taken from reference TRBV30 and TRBJ1-1, reads SQTIHQWPATLVQPVGSPLSLECTVEGTSNPNLYWYRQAAGRGLQLLFYSVGIGQISSEVPQNLSASRPQDRQFILSSKKLLLSDSGFYLCAWSGSRGAEAFFGQGTRLTVV.

This clonotype was counted only a few times. The rearrangement links TRBV5-1 to TRBJ2-5; a possible D gene is TRBD2 (5 bases). Per the germline V gene, CDR1 is SGHRS and CDR2 is YFSETQ. The CDR3 length is 14 residues. V was clipped by 0 bases and J by 5 bases, with 11 bases between them. The CDR3 DNA sequence: TGCGCCAGCAGCTTGGGACGGACTTTGGAGACCCAGTACTTC. It specifies CASSLGRTLETQYF. The full variable domain, with the rest looked up from reference TRBV5-1 and TRBJ2-5, is KAGVTQTPRYLIKTRGQQVTLSCSPISGHRSVSWYQQTPGQGLQFLFEYFSETQRNKGNFPGRFSGRQFSNSRSEMNVSTLELGDSALYLCASSLGRTLETQYFGPGTRLLVL.

V gene TRBV6-2 or TRBV6-3 combines with J gene TRBJ2-5, with a possible D match to TRBD1 (5 bases). CDR1 is MNHEY and CDR2 is SVGEGT in the germline V gene. Trimming stripped 0 bases from V and 4 bases from J, with 9 bases between. CDR3 length: 14 residues. The CDR3 protein is CASSYSAGLETQYF. CDR3 DNA sequence: TGTGCCAGCAGTTACTCAGCAGGGTTAGAGACCCAGTACTTC.

This clonotype was observed at least ten times. The V and J genes are TRBV7-2 and TRBJ2-1; TRBD2 aligns across 9 bases. Germline V gene data show CDR1 as SGHTA and CDR2 as FQGNSA. Losses at the gene ends were 4 bases for V and 4 bases for J; bases not matched to a gene: 8. The CDR3 is 16 amino acids. The CDR3 sequence is CASSSPRSGGYNEQFF. The CDR3 nucleotides are TGTGCCAGCAGCTCCCCCCGTAGCGGGGGTTACAATGAGCAGTTCTTC.

This clonotype appeared many times. V and J are TRBV18 and TRBJ2-5; the D gene could be TRBD1 or TRBD2 (9 bases each). The CDR3 runs 15 residues. V shed 6 bases and J shed 1 base, with 15 bases lying between them. CDR1 is KGHSH, CDR2 LQKENI, per germline. CDR3 region: CASSLAGQGQETQYF. The CDR3, as DNA: TGTGCCAGCTCGCTAGCGGGACAGGGCCAAGAGACCCAGTACTTC.